One sample yielded the 27 T cell receptor beta chains listed below, sequenced in a study of T cells in Graves' hyperthyroidism and ophthalmopathy. TCR beta CDR3 regions were amplified from RNA transcripts. With the HTBI primer set, the TCR CDR3 went through a first round of RT-PCR. Via MiXCR, TCRdb re-called the multiplex PCR reads, giving one row per CDR3 protein. The sample lists 250,000 to 300,000 distinct CDR3 sequences, approximately 12% occurring once. The sample comprised blood. The receptors were gathered from a woman younger than 45 with Graves' hyperthyroidism that later progressed to Graves' ophthalmopathy.

The table lists this clonotype with many counts. This chain connects TRBV20-1 to TRBJ2-2; maybe TRBD1 (6 bases). Looked up from germline, CDR1 is DFQATT and CDR2 is SNEGSKA (reference sequence). With 6 bases removed from V and 6 bases from J, the gap between germline ends came to 14 bases. CDR3 size: 13 residues. The CDR3: CSAPYRDAGELFF. The DNA for the CDR3 is TGCAGTGCGCCATACAGGGACGCCGGGGAGCTGTTTTTT.

The table lists this clonotype with many counts. V gene TRBV27 combines with J gene TRBJ2-7, with 7 bases aligning to TRBD1. V shed 0 bases and J 6 bases; nucleotides not matched to a gene: 5. The V gene's germline CDR1 is MNHEY and CDR2 SMNVEV (reference sequence). This CDR3 region has 14 residues. As DNA, the CDR3 is TGTGCCAGCAGTTTATCAGGGGGCTGGGGCGAGCAGTACTTC. Translating it yields CASSLSGGWGEQYF.

J is TRBJ2-7 and V is TRBV9; TRBD1 matches 12 bases. The CDR3 has 15 amino acids. Germline values: CDR1 SGDLS, CDR2 YYNGEE. Germline trimming cut 4 bases from V and 4 bases from J; bases unmatched to any gene: 6. The DNA for the CDR3 is TGTGCCAGCAGCAAAGGGACAGGGGGCAGGTACGAGCAGTACTTC. The encoded protein is CASSKGTGGRYEQYF.

At least ten counts were recorded for this clonotype. DNA for the CDR3: TGTGCCAGCAGTTACTCTGGGCAGTACAATCAGCCCCAGCATTTT. Its translation: CASSYSGQYNQPQHF. V gene TRBV6-2 or TRBV6-3 combines with J gene TRBJ1-5; no reliable D call. CDR3 length equals 15 residues. Germline CDR1 MNHEY, CDR2 SVGEGT. V was clipped by 0 bases and J by 3 bases, with 9 bases between them.

There are many counts of this clonotype. The V call is TRBV7-2, the J call TRBJ2-7, with D maybe TRBD1 (6 bases). Germline lookup yields CDR1 SGHTA and CDR2 FQGNSA. Between the trimmed V and J ends, which lost 5 bases and 5 bases, there was a span of 19 bases. The CDR3 is made up of 15 amino acids. The CDR3 nucleotides are TGTGCCAGCAGCCCAGGACAGTGGGCTACCAACGAGCAGTACTTC. Protein sequence: CASSPGQWATNEQYF.

Ten or more counts support this clonotype. V and J are TRBV5-1 and TRBJ2-5; D uncertain. CDR1 SGHRS and CDR2 YFSETQ come from the germline V gene. Trimming cost V 4 bases and J 5 bases, with 18 bases left between them. The CDR3 loop spans 15 amino acids. CDR3 bases: TGCGCCAGCAGCGGGTTTCCGGGCCCTGGGGAGACCCAGTACTTC. It is translated as CASSGFPGPGETQYF.

This clonotype was counted at least ten times. The chain is built from TRBV27 and TRBJ2-7, with D possibly matching TRBD1 (5 bases). CDR1 MNHEY and CDR2 SMNVEV come from the germline V gene (reference sequence). V lost 5 bases and J lost 3, with 14 bases in between. The CDR3 spans 14 residues. The CDR3 nucleotides read TGTGCCAGCAGTCCCAGGCAGGGTAGCTACGAGCAGTACTTC. It translates to CASSPRQGSYEQYF.

V is TRBV27 and J is TRBJ2-1; 9 bases map to TRBD2. Trimming took 4 bases from V and 6 from J; bases not matched to a gene: 1. The CDR3 contains 13 residues. Germline CDR1 MNHEY, CDR2 SMNVEV (reference sequence). The DNA for the CDR3 is TGTGCCAGCAGTTCTAGCGGGATCAATGAGCAGTTCTTC. It translates to CASSSSGINEQFF.

Many counts were recorded for this clonotype. The chain uses TRBV5-6 and TRBJ1-1; TRBD1 aligns across 7 bases. J gave up 11 bases and V 2 bases, and 6 bases lay outside the gene matches. Germline V gene data show CDR1 as SGHDT and CDR2 as YYEEEE. CDR3 length equals 12 residues. CDR3 residues: CASSLEGAPAFF. The CDR3, as DNA: TGTGCCAGCAGCTTAGAGGGGGCGCCTGCTTTCTTT.

The sample holds a few counts of this clonotype. The gene calls are TRBV30 and TRBJ2-2, with TRBD2 matching 8 bases. The CDR3 is made up of 16 amino acids. V lost 2 bases, J lost 8 bases, and 13 bases stayed unmatched. Germline V CDR1 and CDR2: GTSNPN, SVGIG (reference sequence). The CDR3 region has the DNA TGTGCCTGGAGTCCCCCCCGGACTAGCTCCCTAGGGGAGCTGTTTTTT. It encodes CAWSPPRTSSLGELFF.

This clonotype was detected many times. The J gene is TRBJ2-5, the V gene TRBV27; 7 bases agree with TRBD1. After removal of 5 bases from V and 5 bases from J, the junction contained 8 bases not matched to a gene. The CDR3 is 14 residues long. Germline V CDR1 and CDR2: MNHEY, SMNVEV (reference sequence). The CDR3 region is CASSTWDSPETQYF. As DNA, the CDR3 is TGTGCCAGCAGTACCTGGGACAGCCCTGAGACCCAGTACTTC.

This clonotype was observed many times. The rearrangement joins TRBV12-3 or TRBV12-4 to TRBJ2-7; either TRBD1 or TRBD2 may fit D (5 bases each). CDR3 length: 14 amino acids. The V end was cut by 6 bases, the J end by 1 base, with 13 bases between. The CDR3 loop reads CASRMGGGSYEQYF. The CDR3 coding sequence is TGTGCCAGCAGAATGGGTGGGGGATCCTACGAGCAGTACTTC.

This clonotype was observed many times. One end of the junction is discordant with germline, which a read error may explain. This chain links TRBV7-7 with TRBJ2-5; 8 bases agree with TRBD1. CDR1 is SSHAT and CDR2 is FNYEAQ in the germline V gene (reference sequence). This CDR3 contains 14 residues. CDR3 loop: CASSATGAKETQYF. DNA of the CDR3: TGTGCTAGCAGCGCGACAGGGGCCAAAGAGACCCAGTACTTC.

The chain is built from TRBV14 and TRBJ1-2; TRBD1 is a possible D gene (6 bases). Trimming took off 1 base at V and 8 bases at J, with 17 bases between the two ends. The CDR3 has 15 residues. CDR1 is SGHDN, CDR2 FVKESK, per germline. The CDR3 is CASSQVGASIVGYTF. The CDR3 region has the DNA TGTGCCAGCAGCCAAGTGGGGGCGTCTATTGTGGGCTACACCTTC.

To note about this clonotype: A read error may be the cause here, since a much bigger clone is one base away. This chain uses TRBV5-5 with TRBJ2-3; 7 nucleotides agree with TRBD1. This CDR3 has 14 amino acids. With 7 bases clipped from V and 1 base from J, the junction kept 6 bases outside the gene matches. The germline V gene has CDR1 SGHKS and CDR2 YYEKEE (reference sequence). CDR3 nucleotide sequence: TGTGCCAGCCCTGTGGACAGGCGCACAGATACGCAGTATTTT. As protein: CASPVDRRTDTQYF.

For this clonotype: A read error may be the cause here, since a much bigger clone is one base away. The chain couples TRBV7-6 to TRBJ2-3; the match to TRBD2 covers 16 bases. In germline, CDR1 is SGHVS, CDR2 FNYEAQ. The CDR3 sequence is 18 residues long. The DNA of the CDR3 is TGTGCCAGCGGCTTGGGACTAGCGGGAGGGCCGGGCACAGATACGCAGTATTTT. This encodes CASGLGLAGGPGTDTQYF.

This clonotype came up a few times. The V and J genes are TRBV28 and TRBJ1-6, with D tentatively TRBD1 (5 bases). Looked up from germline, CDR1 is MDHEN and CDR2 is SYDVKM. Trimming left V 4 bases short and J 7 bases short, with 14 bases between. CDR3 size: 15 residues. CDR3 nucleotides: TGTGCCAGCAGTTCCAGACAGTGGTTGAATTCACCCCTCCACTTT. The encoded protein is CASSSRQWLNSPLHF.

V is TRBV4-1 and J is TRBJ2-7; D gene unclear. This CDR3 spans 15 amino acids. V was shortened by 3 bases and J by 4 bases, with 16 bases between the two germline ends. Germline V gene sequence: CDR1 MGHRA, CDR2 YSYEKL. The CDR3 DNA reads TGCGCCAGCAGCCAGGTGCTCAACGAGGTGTACGAGCAGTACTTC. Protein: CASSQVLNEVYEQYF.

V and J are TRBV2 and TRBJ2-1; D could derive from TRBD1 or TRBD2 (5 bases each). The CDR3 loop spans 15 amino acids. The V and J ends lost 4 bases and 4 bases respectively, with 14 bases between them. CDR1 and CDR2 (germline): SNHLY, FYNNEI. As DNA, the CDR3 is TGTGCCAGCAGTGGGAGATTGGGGGAGTACAATGAGCAGTTCTTC. It specifies CASSGRLGEYNEQFF.

This clonotype was detected a few times. This chain joins TRBV6-1 and TRBJ2-3; D is possibly TRBD1 or TRBD2 (5 bases each). V dropped 6 bases and J dropped 8 bases, with 24 bases sitting between them. This CDR3 region has 16 residues. In germline, CDR1 is MNHNS, CDR2 SASEGT. The chain's CDR3 is CASSLNTGPRSRTQYF. The CDR3 DNA reads as TGTGCCAGCAGCCTAAACACGGGACCAAGGTCGCGTACGCAGTATTTT.

This chain links TRBV6-1 with TRBJ1-4, with TRBD1 matching over 7 bases. Germline-derived CDR1 and CDR2 are MNHNS and SASEGT. J lost 10 bases, V lost 4 bases, and 3 bases had no gene match. CDR3 length equals 12 residues. The CDR3 is CASSGQGGKLFF. CDR3 bases: TGTGCCAGCAGTGGGCAGGGGGGAAAACTGTTTTTT.

The table lists this clonotype with many counts. V gene TRBV24-1 combines with J gene TRBJ1-5; no definite D call. This CDR3 contains 16 residues. V lost 3 bases and J 1 base, leaving 12 bases between the germline ends. Germline V gene sequence: CDR1 KGHDR, CDR2 SFDVKD. This CDR3 reads CATSDTRAGSNQPQHF. CDR3 coding DNA: TGTGCCACCAGTGATACCCGCGCGGGAAGCAATCAGCCCCAGCATTTT.

V usage is TRBV18 and J usage is TRBJ1-3; D is unclear. Per germline, CDR1 KGHSH and CDR2 LQKENI. Deletions cut 3 bases from V and 0 bases from J, with 12 bases between. CDR3 size: 16 residues. The CDR3 sequence: CASSPAPLTSGNTIYF. The CDR3 DNA reads TGTGCCAGCTCACCGGCGCCGTTGACCTCTGGAAACACCATATATTTT.

At least ten counts were recorded for this clonotype. The chain uses TRBV19 and TRBJ2-1; 7 nucleotides align to TRBD1. The V gene's germline CDR1 is LNHDA and CDR2 SQIVND (reference sequence). V trimming: 4 bases; J trimming: 7 bases; junction bases outside the gene matches: 10. CDR3 size: 15 residues. For the CDR3, the DNA is TGTGCCAGTAGTAAGGCGACAGGGCTAGGTAATGAGCAGTTCTTC. It encodes CASSKATGLGNEQFF. The variable domain in full, with the rest retrieved from reference TRBV19 and TRBJ2-1, is DGGITQSPKYLFRKEGQNVTLSCEQNLNHDAMYWYRQDPGQGLRLIYYSQIVNDFQKGDIAEGYSVSREKKESFPLTVTSAQKNPTAFYLCASSKATGLGNEQFFGPGTRLTVL.

This clonotype was seen repeatedly, ten times or more. The V gene is TRBV19, the J gene TRBJ2-6; D remains ambiguous. The V end lost 2 bases, the J end lost 4 bases, and 3 bases lay between the germline ends. CDR3 length: 13 amino acids. In germline, CDR1 is LNHDA, CDR2 SQIVND (reference sequence). Written as DNA, the CDR3 is TGTGCCAGTAGTATACAAGGGGCCAACGTCCTGACTTTC. Amino acids: CASSIQGANVLTF. Drawing the rest from reference TRBV19 and TRBJ2-6, the complete variable domain is DGGITQSPKYLFRKEGQNVTLSCEQNLNHDAMYWYRQDPGQGLRLIYYSQIVNDFQKGDIAEGYSVSREKKESFPLTVTSAQKNPTAFYLCASSIQGANVLTFGAGSRLTVL.

The CDR3 region is CASTWDSSGTQYF. The CDR3 DNA reads TGTGCCAGCACCTGGGACAGCTCGGGTACGCAGTATTTT. This chain links TRBV2 with TRBJ2-3, with TRBD1 matching 7 bases. The CDR3 covers 13 residues. V trimming: 7 bases; J trimming: 8 bases; junction bases outside the gene matches: 9. Germline CDR1 is SNHLY and CDR2 is FYNNEI. Filled out from reference TRBV2 and TRBJ2-3, the complete variable domain reads EPEVTQTPSHQVTQMGQEVILRCVPISNHLYFYWYRQILGQKVEFLVSFYNNEISEKSEIFDDQFSVERPDGSNFTLKIRSTKLEDSAMYFCASTWDSSGTQYFGPGTRLTVL.

This clonotype showed up many times. The rearrangement joins TRBV13 to TRBJ1-2; possible D gene TRBD1, 5 bases. V was trimmed by 4 bases and J by 5 bases, leaving 14 bases between them. This CDR3 is built from 14 residues. Germline V CDR1 and CDR2: PRHDT, FYEKMQ (reference sequence). CDR3: CASSSAGTGYGYTF. CDR3 nucleotide sequence: TGTGCCAGCAGCTCCGCCGGGACGGGATATGGCTACACCTTC.